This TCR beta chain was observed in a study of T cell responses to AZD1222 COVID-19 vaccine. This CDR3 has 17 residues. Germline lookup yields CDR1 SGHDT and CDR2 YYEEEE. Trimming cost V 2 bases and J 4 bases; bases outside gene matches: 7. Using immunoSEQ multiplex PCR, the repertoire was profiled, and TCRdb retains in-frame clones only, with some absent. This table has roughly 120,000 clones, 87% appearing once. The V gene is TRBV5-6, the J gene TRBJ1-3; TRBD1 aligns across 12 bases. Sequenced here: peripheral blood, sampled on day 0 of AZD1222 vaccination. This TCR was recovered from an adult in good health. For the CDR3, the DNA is TGTGCCAGCAGCTTCCCGGGACAGGGGGCACGGGGAAACACCATATATTTT. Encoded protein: CASSFPGQGARGNTIYF.